The 5 T cell receptor beta chains given below trace back to one sample, sequenced in a study of T cells in Graves' hyperthyroidism and ophthalmopathy. Amplification targeted TCR beta CDR3 regions from RNA transcripts. The HTBI set primed first-round TCR CDR3 RT-PCR. TCRdb processed the multiplex PCR reads anew with MiXCR; each CDR3 protein has one entry. The sample lists 300,000 to 400,000 distinct CDR3 sequences, roughly 21% occurring once. Sequencing was performed on blood. These receptors originate from a woman between 50 and 59 years old with Graves' hyperthyroidism.

This sequence joins TRBV2 and TRBJ2-1; D may be TRBD1 (6 bases). The ends were cut back, 8 bases at V and 1 base at J, with 15 bases in the middle. The CDR3 is made up of 15 amino acids. Germline CDR1 reads SNHLY; CDR2 reads FYNNEI. The DNA for the CDR3 is TGTGCCAGCTGTACAGGGTTTCGATCCTACAATGAGCAGTTCTTC. Translation gives CASCTGFRSYNEQFF.

This clonotype was counted many times. V gene TRBV18 combines with J gene TRBJ1-1; TRBD1 matches at 11 bases. The CDR3 runs to 12 residues. The V gene's germline CDR1 is KGHSH and CDR2 LQKENI. Trimming removed 6 bases from V and 10 bases from J; junction bases left unmatched: 4. CDR3 coding DNA: TGTGCCAGCTCGTCGGGACAGGGGGGAGCTTTCTTT. This sequence encodes CASSSGQGGAFF.

V gene TRBV19 combines with J gene TRBJ2-2; D ambiguous. The germline gives CDR1 LNHDA, CDR2 SQIVND (reference sequence). The CDR3 totals 13 residues. Trimming removed 5 bases from V and 2 bases from J, with 6 bases in between. The CDR3 region has the DNA TGTGCCAGTAGTCAGGAAAACACCGGGGAGCTGTTTTTT. As protein: CASSQENTGELFF.

The chain links TRBV5-4 to TRBJ2-3; 8 nucleotides match TRBD1. Germline V gene data show CDR1 as SGHNT and CDR2 as YYREEE (reference sequence). V shed 0 bases and J 4 bases; nucleotides not matched to a gene: 4. The CDR3 contains 15 residues. CDR3 nucleotide sequence: TGTGCCAGCAGCTTGGCAGTCAGGGGGCCAGATACGCAGTATTTT. Its translation: CASSLAVRGPDTQYF.

V gene TRBV4-1 combines with J gene TRBJ1-1; the D is unclear. This CDR3 has 15 residues. The V and J ends lost 0 bases and 0 bases respectively, with 8 bases between them. CDR1 MGHRA and CDR2 YSYEKL come from the germline V gene. The DNA for the CDR3 is TGCGCCAGCAGCCAAGATGAATGGCTGAACACTGAAGCTTTCTTT. Protein product: CASSQDEWLNTEAFF.